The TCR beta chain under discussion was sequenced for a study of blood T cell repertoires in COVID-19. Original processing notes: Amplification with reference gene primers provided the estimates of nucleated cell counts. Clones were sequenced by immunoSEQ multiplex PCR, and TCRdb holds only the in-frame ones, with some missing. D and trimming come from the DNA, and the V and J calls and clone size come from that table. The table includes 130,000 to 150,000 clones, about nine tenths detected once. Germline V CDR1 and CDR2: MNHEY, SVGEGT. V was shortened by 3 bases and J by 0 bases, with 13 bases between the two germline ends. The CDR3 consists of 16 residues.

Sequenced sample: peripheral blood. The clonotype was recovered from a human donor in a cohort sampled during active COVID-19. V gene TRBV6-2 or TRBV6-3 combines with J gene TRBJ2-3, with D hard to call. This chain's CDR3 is CASSYKITTSTDTQYF. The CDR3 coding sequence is TGTGCCAGCAGTTATAAGATCACTACTAGCACAGATACGCAGTATTTT.